The entry below gives a single T cell receptor (beta chain) sequence along with its context. Assay: immunoSEQ multiplex PCR; the TCRdb copy retains only in-frame clones and omits some. Of roughly 100,000 clones in the sample, approximately 80% were seen once. V was shortened by 6 bases and J by 0 bases, with 9 bases between the two germline ends. The CDR3 totals 15 residues. The V gene's germline CDR1 is LNHDA and CDR2 SQIVND (reference sequence). These data belong to a study of blood T cell repertoires in COVID-19. Study at large: Nucleic acid was either cDNA or gDNA, and it came from T cells, B-cell-depleted T cells, or PBMCs.

This chain uses TRBV19 with TRBJ2-6, with D unclear. Sequencing used peripheral blood. This clonotype originated in a man aged 60 to 75 with acute or convalescent COVID-19. The CDR3 DNA reads TGTGCCAGTAGGAGCCCAAGCTCTGGGGCCAACGTCCTGACTTTC. It encodes CASRSPSSGANVLTF. The full variable domain, with the rest looked up from reference TRBV19 and TRBJ2-6, is DGGITQSPKYLFRKEGQNVTLSCEQNLNHDAMYWYRQDPGQGLRLIYYSQIVNDFQKGDIAEGYSVSREKKESFPLTVTSAQKNPTAFYLCASRSPSSGANVLTFGAGSRLTVL.